The rows below give T cell receptor beta chains drawn from one sample of a study of blood T cells in healthy people across ages. Via MiXCR, TCRdb re-called the 5' RACE reads, giving one row per CDR3 protein. The sample has about 780,000 distinct CDR3 sequences, around 45% seen once. The sample consisted of blood. These receptors were collected from an elderly man in good health. CDR3s include the opening cysteine and the closing phenylalanine or tryptophan. Clone size is stated in some rows and not others, as once, few, many or a class when expanded.

J gene: NA; clone size: NA; V gene: TRBV20-1; CDR3 protein: CSAGKSGRGHEQYF
J gene: TRBJ2-4; clone size: NA; V gene: TRBV12-3/TRBV12-4; CDR3 protein: CASSKRPGSPEYF
J gene: TRBJ2-7; clone size: once; V gene: TRBV4-1; CDR3 protein: CASSQEGLVAEQYF
J gene: TRBJ2-7; clone size: many; V gene: TRBV29-1; CDR3 protein: CSGDRGSVDEQYF
J gene: TRBJ2-3; clone size: many; V gene: TRBV18; CDR3 protein: CASTDRDRGSDTQYF
J gene: TRBJ2-1; clone size: few; V gene: TRBV5-1; CDR3 protein: CASSLALRVDEQFF
J gene: TRBJ2-1; clone size: few; V gene: TRBV20-1; CDR3 protein: CSARPAANEQFF
J gene: TRBJ2-3; clone size: NA; V gene: TRBV20-1; CDR3 protein: CGARGGQGGTDTQYF
J gene: TRBJ2-5; clone size: NA; V gene: TRBV6-5; CDR3 protein: CASSYSGTEQYF
J gene: TRBJ2-4; clone size: NA; V gene: TRBV7-9; CDR3 protein: CASSPQGLLAKNIQYF
J gene: TRBJ2-3; clone size: NA; V gene: TRBV2; CDR3 protein: CASSNGLAASTDTQYF
J gene: NA; clone size: few; V gene: TRBV24-1; CDR3 protein: CATSDVGVLGKTQYF
J gene: TRBJ2-1; clone size: once; V gene: TRBV6-2/TRBV6-3; CDR3 protein: CASREGGYEQFF
J gene: TRBJ2-3; clone size: NA; V gene: TRBV29-1; CDR3 protein: CSVGGLAGADTQYF
J gene: TRBJ2-1; clone size: once; V gene: TRBV7-3; CDR3 protein: CVNWLAEYNEQFF
J gene: TRBJ2-5; clone size: NA; V gene: TRBV20-1; CDR3 protein: CSANHRGSQETQYF
J gene: TRBJ2-7; clone size: NA; V gene: TRBV20-1; CDR3 protein: CSARAGHSYEQYF
J gene: TRBJ2-1; clone size: many; V gene: TRBV12-3/TRBV12-4; CDR3 protein: CASRISGYNEQFF
J gene: TRBJ1-4; clone size: NA; V gene: TRBV18; CDR3 protein: CASSPQTGQNEKLFF
J gene: TRBJ1-3; clone size: NA; V gene: TRBV6-2/TRBV6-3; CDR3 protein: CASSYQGPGAGNTIYF
J gene: TRBJ2-7; clone size: NA; V gene: TRBV20-1; CDR3 protein: CSARDRVAGVRNEQYF
J gene: TRBJ1-4; clone size: NA; V gene: TRBV4-1; CDR3 protein: CASSPAPNGANEKLFF
J gene: TRBJ2-3; clone size: NA; V gene: TRBV29-1; CDR3 protein: CSVEDWISGRADTQYF
J gene: TRBJ2-5; clone size: few; V gene: TRBV7-2; CDR3 protein: CASSRSSAAGRGETQYF
J gene: TRBJ2-1; clone size: few; V gene: TRBV28; CDR3 protein: CASSRLSINNEQFF
J gene: TRBJ2-5; clone size: NA; V gene: TRBV6-1; CDR3 protein: CASRRGPVEYEQYF
J gene: TRBJ1-2; clone size: NA; V gene: TRBV6-4; CDR3 protein: CASSDTGTYGYTF
J gene: TRBJ1-4; clone size: NA; V gene: TRBV5-1; CDR3 protein: CASSLATLQGAGEKLFF
J gene: TRBJ2-5; clone size: NA; V gene: TRBV6-5; CDR3 protein: CASSYDGQETQYF
J gene: TRBJ1-1; clone size: few; V gene: TRBV29-1; CDR3 protein: CSVERGAGNTEAFF
J gene: NA; clone size: many; V gene: TRBV5-1; CDR3 protein: CASSLGGSEQYF
J gene: TRBJ2-3; clone size: many; V gene: TRBV5-5; CDR3 protein: CASSFLSGADTQYF
J gene: TRBJ1-1; clone size: NA; V gene: TRBV28; CDR3 protein: CASSFITGLDTEAFF
J gene: TRBJ2-3; clone size: NA; V gene: TRBV20-1; CDR3 protein: CSARDDRVGTDTQYF
J gene: TRBJ2-3; clone size: NA; V gene: TRBV27; CDR3 protein: CASSSLASRTDTQYF
J gene: TRBJ2-1; clone size: NA; V gene: TRBV15; CDR3 protein: CATSRPGHSYNEQFF
J gene: TRBJ1-5; clone size: NA; V gene: TRBV11-2; CDR3 protein: CACSLDLGLEQPQHF
J gene: NA; clone size: NA; V gene: TRBV6-4; CDR3 protein: CASSVEWVSSYNEQYF
J gene: TRBJ2-4; clone size: few; V gene: TRBV29-1; CDR3 protein: CSVERLTEIQYF
J gene: TRBJ2-2; clone size: NA; V gene: TRBV5-1; CDR3 protein: CASNPGQGITGELFF
J gene: TRBJ2-5; clone size: NA; V gene: TRBV19; CDR3 protein: CASSTAFGVETQYF
J gene: TRBJ2-5; clone size: NA; V gene: TRBV6-6; CDR3 protein: CASSYRDREETQYF
J gene: TRBJ2-7; clone size: NA; V gene: TRBV20-1; CDR3 protein: CSARDPPTASSEQYF
J gene: TRBJ2-3; clone size: NA; V gene: TRBV6-5; CDR3 protein: CASRAGTPDADTQYF
J gene: TRBJ2-1; clone size: NA; V gene: TRBV7-2; CDR3 protein: CASRRDPTMDEQFF
J gene: TRBJ2-2; clone size: NA; V gene: TRBV5-1; CDR3 protein: CASSRGQNTGELFF
J gene: TRBJ2-1; clone size: NA; V gene: TRBV27; CDR3 protein: CASSSRQGDDEQFF